A selection of T cell receptor beta chains follows, all from one sample in a study of T cell responses to AZD1222 COVID-19 vaccine. TCRdb keeps only in-frame clones here, not all; method: immunoSEQ multiplex PCR. The repertoire holds about 120,000 clones, with around 93% as singletons. The input for sequencing was peripheral blood, taken 28 days after the second AZD1222 dose. These receptors came from an adult who received the AZD1222 COVID-19 vaccine. The CDR3 runs from the conserved cysteine through the conserved F or W. The D gene is left open where the match is weak. The size of a clone is reported for some rows only, either as once, few or many, or as a class for expanded clones.

cdr3_aa: CASSPQPAPNEKLFF; cdr3_nt: TGTGCCAGCAGTCCCCAGCCAGCCCCTAATGAAAAACTGTTTTTT; v_call: TRBV7-2; d_call: -; j_call: TRBJ1-4; clone_size: -
cdr3_aa: CASSLGLAWETQYF; cdr3_nt: TGTGCCAGCAGCTTAGGGCTAGCCTGGGAGACCCAGTACTTC; v_call: TRBV7-9; d_call: -; j_call: TRBJ2-5; clone_size: -
cdr3_aa: CASSFNRRYTF; cdr3_nt: TGTGCCAGCAGCTTCAACCGACGCTACACCTTC; v_call: TRBV7-2; d_call: -; j_call: TRBJ1-2; clone_size: -
cdr3_aa: CASSLKRGASLNEQFF; cdr3_nt: TGTGCCAGTAGTTTAAAGCGGGGGGCCTCCCTTAATGAGCAGTTCTTC; v_call: TRBV19; d_call: TRBD2; j_call: TRBJ2-1; clone_size: -
cdr3_aa: CASSSTNFPEQYF; cdr3_nt: TGTGCCAGCAGCTCGACTAATTTCCCCGAGCAGTACTTC; v_call: TRBV5-6; d_call: -; j_call: TRBJ2-7; clone_size: -
cdr3_aa: CASSQARGLGTDTQYF; cdr3_nt: TGCGCCAGCAGCCAAGCAAGAGGACTAGGGACAGATACGCAGTATTTT; v_call: TRBV4-3; d_call: TRBD2; j_call: TRBJ2-3; clone_size: -
cdr3_aa: CASRGGRGTGELFF; cdr3_nt: TGTGCCAGCAGGGGGGGGCGGGGCACCGGGGAGCTGTTTTTT; v_call: TRBV7-3; d_call: -; j_call: TRBJ2-2; clone_size: -
cdr3_aa: CASSRRRDGAQYF; cdr3_nt: TGTGCCAGTAGTCGTAGACGAGATGGGGCCCAGTACTTC; v_call: TRBV19; d_call: -; j_call: TRBJ2-5; clone_size: -
cdr3_aa: CASSPRETQYF; cdr3_nt: TGTGCCAGCTCACCACGGGAGACCCAGTACTTC; v_call: TRBV18; d_call: -; j_call: TRBJ2-5; clone_size: few
cdr3_aa: CASSRRASTDTQYF; cdr3_nt: TGTGCCAGCTCACGGAGAGCTAGCACAGATACGCAGTATTTT; v_call: TRBV6-5; d_call: -; j_call: TRBJ2-3; clone_size: -
cdr3_aa: CASSLRGWSTEAFF; cdr3_nt: TGTGCCAGCTCCCTAAGAGGGTGGTCCACTGAAGCTTTCTTT; v_call: TRBV28; d_call: -; j_call: TRBJ1-1; clone_size: -
cdr3_aa: CASSIQGNTEAFF; cdr3_nt: TGTGCCAGTAGTATACAGGGGAACACTGAAGCTTTCTTT; v_call: TRBV19; d_call: -; j_call: TRBJ1-1; clone_size: -
cdr3_aa: CASSIQNTEAFF; cdr3_nt: TGTGCCAGCAGTATCCAGAACACTGAAGCTTTCTTT; v_call: TRBV6-5; d_call: -; j_call: TRBJ1-1; clone_size: -
cdr3_aa: CASSPSSGRNTGELFF; cdr3_nt: TGTGCCAGCTCACCAAGCTCCGGGCGGAACACCGGGGAGCTGTTTTTT; v_call: TRBV18; d_call: -; j_call: TRBJ2-2; clone_size: -
cdr3_aa: CASSQETGGGYTF; cdr3_nt: TGTGCCAGCAGCCAAGAGACAGGGGGCGGGTACACCTTC; v_call: TRBV3-1/TRBV3-2; d_call: TRBD1; j_call: TRBJ1-2; clone_size: -
cdr3_aa: CASSNTYARNQPQHF; cdr3_nt: TGTGCCAGCAGCAACACATACGCTCGCAATCAGCCCCAGCATTTT; v_call: TRBV21-1; d_call: -; j_call: TRBJ1-5; clone_size: -
cdr3_aa: CASSPFNRDEKLFF; cdr3_nt: TGTGCCAGTAGTCCATTTAATCGGGATGAAAAACTGTTTTTT; v_call: TRBV19; d_call: -; j_call: TRBJ1-4; clone_size: -
cdr3_aa: CASGRGAPYEQYF; cdr3_nt: TGTGCCAGCGGAAGGGGGGCCCCTTACGAGCAGTACTTC; v_call: TRBV25-1; d_call: -; j_call: TRBJ2-7; clone_size: -
cdr3_aa: CASSSWTSGAFSYEQYF; cdr3_nt: TGTGCCAGCAGCTCCTGGACTAGCGGGGCCTTCTCCTACGAGCAGTACTTC; v_call: TRBV7-9; d_call: TRBD2; j_call: TRBJ2-7; clone_size: -
cdr3_aa: CASRATAPRGEKLFF; cdr3_nt: TGTGCCAGCAGGGCGACAGCGCCCCGGGGTGAAAAACTGTTTTTT; v_call: TRBV2; d_call: -; j_call: TRBJ1-4; clone_size: -
cdr3_aa: CASSYSGRGITEAFF; cdr3_nt: TGTGCCAGCAGTTACTCCGGCAGGGGGATCACTGAAGCTTTCTTT; v_call: TRBV6-5; d_call: TRBD1; j_call: TRBJ1-1; clone_size: -
cdr3_aa: CATSNSGGLDTQYF; cdr3_nt: TGTGCCACCAGCAACTCGGGGGGTTTAGATACGCAGTATTTT; v_call: TRBV15; d_call: TRBD2; j_call: TRBJ2-3; clone_size: -
cdr3_aa: CASSPYRGTYEQYF; cdr3_nt: TGTGCCAGCAGCCCCTACCGGGGGACCTACGAGCAGTACTTC; v_call: TRBV11-2; d_call: -; j_call: TRBJ2-7; clone_size: few
cdr3_aa: CASSEGDRGTF; cdr3_nt: TGTGCCAGCAGTGAAGGAGACAGGGGAACCTTC; v_call: TRBV6-1; d_call: TRBD1; j_call: TRBJ1-2; clone_size: -
cdr3_aa: CASSKCSGPYNEQFF; cdr3_nt: TGTGCCAGCAGCAAATGCTCGGGACCTTACAATGAGCAGTTCTTC; v_call: TRBV21-1; d_call: -; j_call: TRBJ2-1; clone_size: -
cdr3_aa: CASSLGTPSTDTQYF; cdr3_nt: TGTGCCAGCAGCTTAGGCACCCCTAGCACAGATACGCAGTATTTT; v_call: TRBV11-3; d_call: -; j_call: TRBJ2-3; clone_size: -
cdr3_aa: CASSQLGTGTYEQYF; cdr3_nt: TGTGCCAGCAGCCAACTGGGGACAGGTACCTACGAGCAGTACTTC; v_call: TRBV3-1/TRBV3-2; d_call: TRBD1; j_call: TRBJ2-7; clone_size: -
cdr3_aa: CASSRGDRGPYGYTF; cdr3_nt: TGTGCCAGCTCACGTGGGGACAGGGGACCCTATGGCTACACCTTC; v_call: TRBV18; d_call: TRBD1; j_call: TRBJ1-2; clone_size: -
cdr3_aa: CASSFHRGRMNTEAFF; cdr3_nt: TGTGCCAGCAGCTTTCACAGGGGCCGTATGAACACTGAAGCTTTCTTT; v_call: TRBV7-8; d_call: TRBD1; j_call: TRBJ1-1; clone_size: -
cdr3_aa: CASSFGGGSAYEQYF; cdr3_nt: TGCGCCAGCAGCTTCGGGGGAGGAAGTGCCTACGAGCAGTACTTC; v_call: TRBV5-1; d_call: -; j_call: TRBJ2-7; clone_size: once
cdr3_aa: CASSPQTNYGYTF; cdr3_nt: TGTGCCAGCAGCCCCCAGACTAACTATGGCTACACCTTC; v_call: TRBV7-9; d_call: -; j_call: TRBJ1-2; clone_size: -
cdr3_aa: CASSLRQLNTEAFF; cdr3_nt: TGTGCCAGCAGCTTAAGACAGCTGAACACTGAAGCTTTCTTT; v_call: TRBV7-2; d_call: -; j_call: TRBJ1-1; clone_size: -
cdr3_aa: CASSSHGGEQYF; cdr3_nt: TGTGCCAGCAGCTCCCACGGGGGCGAGCAGTACTTC; v_call: TRBV12-3/TRBV12-4; d_call: -; j_call: TRBJ2-7; clone_size: -
cdr3_aa: CASSQGVTRTETQYF; cdr3_nt: TGTGCCAGCAGCCAAGGGGTTACTAGGACAGAGACCCAGTACTTC; v_call: TRBV14; d_call: -; j_call: TRBJ2-5; clone_size: -
cdr3_aa: CASSLAKTGDGVVDEQFF; cdr3_nt: TGTGCCAGCAGCTTAGCGAAAACAGGGGACGGTGTTGTGGATGAGCAGTTCTTC; v_call: TRBV7-9; d_call: TRBD1; j_call: TRBJ2-1; clone_size: -
cdr3_aa: CASGPPSPKGTDTQYF; cdr3_nt: TGTGCTAGTGGTCCCCCCTCCCCTAAGGGGACAGATACGCAGTATTTT; v_call: TRBV12-5; d_call: -; j_call: TRBJ2-3; clone_size: once
cdr3_aa: CASSVQGRGNEKLFF; cdr3_nt: TGTGCCAGCAGCGTACAGGGAAGGGGTAATGAAAAACTGTTTTTT; v_call: TRBV9; d_call: -; j_call: TRBJ1-4; clone_size: -
cdr3_aa: CASSYSRQRRGKLFF; cdr3_nt: TGTGCCAGCAGTTACTCGAGGCAGCGGCGGGGAAAACTGTTTTTT; v_call: TRBV6-5; d_call: -; j_call: TRBJ1-4; clone_size: -
cdr3_aa: CAWSGTENEKLFF; cdr3_nt: TGTGCCTGGAGTGGGACGGAGAATGAAAAACTGTTTTTT; v_call: TRBV30; d_call: -; j_call: TRBJ1-4; clone_size: -
cdr3_aa: CASSPIGRGADEQYF; cdr3_nt: TGTGCCAGCAGTCCAATAGGTCGGGGAGCCGACGAGCAGTACTTC; v_call: TRBV27; d_call: -; j_call: TRBJ2-7; clone_size: -
cdr3_aa: CASSTTFTDTQYF; cdr3_nt: TGTGCCAGCAGCACGACGTTCACAGATACGCAGTATTTT; v_call: TRBV7-3; d_call: -; j_call: TRBJ2-3; clone_size: -
cdr3_aa: CASGLHNTGELFF; cdr3_nt: TGTGCTAGTGGTTTGCACAACACCGGGGAGCTGTTTTTT; v_call: TRBV12-5; d_call: -; j_call: TRBJ2-2; clone_size: -
cdr3_aa: CASSPFRGEQPQHF; cdr3_nt: TGTGCCAGCTCACCATTCAGGGGAGAGCAGCCCCAGCATTTT; v_call: TRBV18; d_call: -; j_call: TRBJ1-5; clone_size: -
cdr3_aa: CASSYNPRNEQFF; cdr3_nt: TGTGCCAGCAGTTACAACCCGAGAAATGAGCAGTTCTTC; v_call: TRBV6-6; d_call: -; j_call: TRBJ2-1; clone_size: -